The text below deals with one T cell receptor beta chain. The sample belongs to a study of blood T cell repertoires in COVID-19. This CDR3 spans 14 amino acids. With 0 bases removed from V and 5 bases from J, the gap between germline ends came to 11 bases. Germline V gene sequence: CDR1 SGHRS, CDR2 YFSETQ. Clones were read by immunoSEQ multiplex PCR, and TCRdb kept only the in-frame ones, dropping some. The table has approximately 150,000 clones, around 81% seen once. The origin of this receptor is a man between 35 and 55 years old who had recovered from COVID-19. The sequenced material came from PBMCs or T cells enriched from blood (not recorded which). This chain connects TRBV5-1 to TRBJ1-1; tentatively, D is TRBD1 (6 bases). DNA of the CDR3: TGCGCCAGCAGCTTGGGCAGGGGACGAACTGAAGCTTTCTTT. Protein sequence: CASSLGRGRTEAFF.